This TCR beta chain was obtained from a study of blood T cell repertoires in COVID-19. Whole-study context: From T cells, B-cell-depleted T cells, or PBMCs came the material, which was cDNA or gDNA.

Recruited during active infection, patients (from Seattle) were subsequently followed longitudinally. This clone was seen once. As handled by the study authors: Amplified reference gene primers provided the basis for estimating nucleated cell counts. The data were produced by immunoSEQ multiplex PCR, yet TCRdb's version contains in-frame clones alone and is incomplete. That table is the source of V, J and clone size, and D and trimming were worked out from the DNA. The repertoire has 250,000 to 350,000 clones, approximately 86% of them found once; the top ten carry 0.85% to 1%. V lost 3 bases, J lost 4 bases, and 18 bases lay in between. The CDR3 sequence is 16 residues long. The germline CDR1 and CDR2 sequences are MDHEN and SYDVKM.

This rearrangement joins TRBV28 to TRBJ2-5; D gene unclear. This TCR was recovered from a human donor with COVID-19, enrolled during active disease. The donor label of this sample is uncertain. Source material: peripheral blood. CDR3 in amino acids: CASSLYPVRSRETQYF. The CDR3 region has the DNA TGTGCCAGCAGTTTGTACCCCGTGAGGAGTCGAGAGACCCAGTACTTC.